This T cell receptor beta chain came from a study of response to subunit inactivated influenza vaccine. Study-wide points: With each seasonal influenza vaccination, the authors suggested, few new T cells are recruited.

Details on this clonotype: What it binds is not known.

Using its own MiXCR run on the RT-PCR reads, TCRdb lists one record per CDR3 protein. The sample shows 700,000 to 900,000 distinct CDR3 sequences, about 20% of them seen only once. Trimming pared 4 bases from V and 0 bases from J, leaving 14 bases between. The germline V gene has CDR1 SGHDT and CDR2 YYEEEE. The CDR3 spans 15 residues. The J gene is TRBJ2-7, the V gene TRBV5-6, with D tentatively TRBD2 (6 bases). This TCR came from a man aged 45-65 years who received an inactivated influenza vaccine. Sample: PBMCs from blood, taken approximately 5 days after vaccination. CDR3 DNA: TGTGCCAGCAGCGCGGGACCGCGCGGCTCCTACGAGCAGTACTTC. Protein product: CASSAGPRGSYEQYF.